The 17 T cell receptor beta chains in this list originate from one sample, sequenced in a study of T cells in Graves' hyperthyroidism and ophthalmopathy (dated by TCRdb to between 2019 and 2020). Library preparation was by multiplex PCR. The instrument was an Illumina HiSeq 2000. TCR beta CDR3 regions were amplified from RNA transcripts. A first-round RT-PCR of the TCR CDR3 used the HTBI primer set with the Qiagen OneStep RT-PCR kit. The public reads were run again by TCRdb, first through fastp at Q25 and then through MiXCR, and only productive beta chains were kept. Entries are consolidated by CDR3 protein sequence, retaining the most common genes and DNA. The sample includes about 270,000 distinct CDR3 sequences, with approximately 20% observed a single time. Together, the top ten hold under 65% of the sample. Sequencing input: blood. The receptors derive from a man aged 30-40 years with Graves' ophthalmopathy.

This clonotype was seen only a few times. CDR3 amino acids: CASSYPLGGGELSTGELFF. In DNA form, the CDR3 reads TGTGCCAGCAGTTACCCCTTGGGGGGGGGCGAGCTAAGCACCGGGGAGCTGTTTTTT. The chain has TRBV6-5 and TRBJ2-2, with D maybe TRBD2 (7 bases). V dropped 2 bases and J dropped 4 bases, with 23 bases sitting between them. This CDR3 contains 19 residues. Germline CDR1 reads MNHEY; CDR2 reads SVGAGI.

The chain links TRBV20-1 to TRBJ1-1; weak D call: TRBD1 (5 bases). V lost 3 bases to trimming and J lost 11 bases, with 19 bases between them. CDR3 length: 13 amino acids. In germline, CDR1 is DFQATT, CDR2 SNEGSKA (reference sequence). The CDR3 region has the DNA TGCAGTGCTAGCGAGACAGCTGACGATGGGGCTTTCTTT. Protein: CSASETADDGAFF.

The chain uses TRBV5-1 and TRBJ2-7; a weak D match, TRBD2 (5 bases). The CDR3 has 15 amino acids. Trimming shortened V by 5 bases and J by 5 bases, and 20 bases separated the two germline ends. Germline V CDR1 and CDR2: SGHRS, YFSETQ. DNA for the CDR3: TGCGCCAGCAGGGGAGATGGCAGCCTTCTCGACGAGCAGTACTTC. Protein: CASRGDGSLLDEQYF.

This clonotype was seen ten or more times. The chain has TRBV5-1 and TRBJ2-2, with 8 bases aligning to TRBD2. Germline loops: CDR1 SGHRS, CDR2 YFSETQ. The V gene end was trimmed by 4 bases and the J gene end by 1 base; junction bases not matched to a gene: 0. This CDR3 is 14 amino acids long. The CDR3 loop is CASSTSGNTGELFF. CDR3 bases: TGCGCCAGCAGCACTAGCGGGAACACCGGGGAGCTGTTTTTT.

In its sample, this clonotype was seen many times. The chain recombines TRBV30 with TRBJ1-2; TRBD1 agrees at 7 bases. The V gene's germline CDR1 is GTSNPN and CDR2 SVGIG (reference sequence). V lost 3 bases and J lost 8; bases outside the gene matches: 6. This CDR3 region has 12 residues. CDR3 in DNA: TGTGCCTGGAGGGACAGGATGAGAGGCTACACCTTC. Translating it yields CAWRDRMRGYTF.

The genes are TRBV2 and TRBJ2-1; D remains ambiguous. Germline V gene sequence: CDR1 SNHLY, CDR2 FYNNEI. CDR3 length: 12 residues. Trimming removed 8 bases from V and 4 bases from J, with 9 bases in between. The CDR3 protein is CASHRTYNEQFF. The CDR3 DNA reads TGTGCCAGCCACCGGACGTACAATGAGCAGTTCTTC.

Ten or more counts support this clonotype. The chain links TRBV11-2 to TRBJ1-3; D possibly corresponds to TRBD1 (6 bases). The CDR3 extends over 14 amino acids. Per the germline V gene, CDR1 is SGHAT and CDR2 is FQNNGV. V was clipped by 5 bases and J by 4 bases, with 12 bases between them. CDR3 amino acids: CASSQQGRGNTIYF. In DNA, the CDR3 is TGTGCCAGCAGCCAACAGGGTAGAGGAAACACCATATATTTT.

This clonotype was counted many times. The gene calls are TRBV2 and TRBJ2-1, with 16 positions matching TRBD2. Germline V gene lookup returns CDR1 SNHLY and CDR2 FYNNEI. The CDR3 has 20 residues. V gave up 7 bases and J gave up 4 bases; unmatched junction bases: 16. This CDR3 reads CASTTAQGLAGGAKYNEQFF. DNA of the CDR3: TGTGCCAGCACTACCGCCCAGGGACTAGCGGGAGGGGCCAAGTACAATGAGCAGTTCTTC.

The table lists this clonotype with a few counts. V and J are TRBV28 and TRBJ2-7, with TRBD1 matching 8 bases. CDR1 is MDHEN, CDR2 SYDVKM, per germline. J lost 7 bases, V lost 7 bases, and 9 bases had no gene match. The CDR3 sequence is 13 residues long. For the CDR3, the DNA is TGTGCCAGCACCCCGGACAGGGCTGGGGAGCAGTACTTC. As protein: CASTPDRAGEQYF.

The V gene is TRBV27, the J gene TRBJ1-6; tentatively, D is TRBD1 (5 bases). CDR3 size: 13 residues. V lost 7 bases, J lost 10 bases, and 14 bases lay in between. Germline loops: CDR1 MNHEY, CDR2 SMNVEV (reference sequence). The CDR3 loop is CASNEGIGSPLHF. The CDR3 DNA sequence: TGTGCCAGCAATGAGGGGATAGGGTCACCCCTCCACTTT.

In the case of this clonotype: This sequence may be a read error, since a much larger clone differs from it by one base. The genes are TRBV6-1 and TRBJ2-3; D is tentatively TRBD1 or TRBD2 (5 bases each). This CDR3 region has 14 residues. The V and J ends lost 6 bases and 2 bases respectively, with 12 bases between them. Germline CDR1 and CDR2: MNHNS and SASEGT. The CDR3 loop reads CASSPGRFTDTQYF. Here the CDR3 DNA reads TGTGCCAGCAGCCCGGGACGGTTCACAGATACGCAGTATTTT.

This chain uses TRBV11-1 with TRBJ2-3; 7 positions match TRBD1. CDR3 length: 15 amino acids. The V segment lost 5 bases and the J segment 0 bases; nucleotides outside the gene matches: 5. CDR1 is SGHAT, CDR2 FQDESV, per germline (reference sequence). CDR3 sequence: CASSPQQGSTDTQYF. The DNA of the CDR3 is TGTGCCAGCAGCCCGCAACAGGGGAGCACAGATACGCAGTATTTT. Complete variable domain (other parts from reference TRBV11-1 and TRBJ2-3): EAEVAQSPRYKITEKSQAVAFWCDPISGHATLYWYRQILGQGPELLVQFQDESVVDDSQLPKDRFSAERLKGVDSTLKIQPAELGDSAMYLCASSPQQGSTDTQYFGPGTRLTVL.

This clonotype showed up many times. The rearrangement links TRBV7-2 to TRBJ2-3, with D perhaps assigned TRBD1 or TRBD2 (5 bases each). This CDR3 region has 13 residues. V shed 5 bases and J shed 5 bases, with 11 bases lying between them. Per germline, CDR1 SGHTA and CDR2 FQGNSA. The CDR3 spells CASSLTGLDTQYF. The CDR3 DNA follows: TGTGCCAGCAGCCTCACGGGGCTAGATACGCAGTATTTT.

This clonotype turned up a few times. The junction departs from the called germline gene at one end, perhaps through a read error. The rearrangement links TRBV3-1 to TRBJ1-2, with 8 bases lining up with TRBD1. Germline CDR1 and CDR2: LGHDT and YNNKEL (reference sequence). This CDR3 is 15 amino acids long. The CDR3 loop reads CASNQTTGVDYGYTF. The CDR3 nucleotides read TGTGCCAGCAACCAAACGACAGGGGTTGACTATGGCTACACCTTC.

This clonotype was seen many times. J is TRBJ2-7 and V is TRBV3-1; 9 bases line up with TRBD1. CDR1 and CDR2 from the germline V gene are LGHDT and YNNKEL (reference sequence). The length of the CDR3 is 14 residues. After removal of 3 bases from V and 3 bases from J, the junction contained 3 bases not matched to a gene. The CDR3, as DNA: TGTGCCAGCAGCCAGTGGACAGGGGACTACGAGCAGTACTTC. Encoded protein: CASSQWTGDYEQYF.

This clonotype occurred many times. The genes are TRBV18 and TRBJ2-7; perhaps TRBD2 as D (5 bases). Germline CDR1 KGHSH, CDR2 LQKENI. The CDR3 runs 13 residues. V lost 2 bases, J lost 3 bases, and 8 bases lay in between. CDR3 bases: TGTGCCAGCTCACCAGGACTGAGCTACGAGCAGTACTTC. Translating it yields CASSPGLSYEQYF. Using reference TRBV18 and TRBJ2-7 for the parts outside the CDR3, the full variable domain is NAGVMQNPRHLVRRRGQEARLRCSPMKGHSHVYWYRQLPEEGLKFMVYLQKENIIDESGMPKERFSAEFPKEGPSILRIQQVVRGDSAAYFCASSPGLSYEQYFGPGTRLTVT.

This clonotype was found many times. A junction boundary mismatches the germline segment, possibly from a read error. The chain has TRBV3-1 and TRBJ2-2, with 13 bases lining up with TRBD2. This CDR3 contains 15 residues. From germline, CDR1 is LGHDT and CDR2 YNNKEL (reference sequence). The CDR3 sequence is CATSPTSGRTGELFF. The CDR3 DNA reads TGTGCCACCAGCCCGACTAGCGGGAGGACCGGGGAGCTGTTTTTT. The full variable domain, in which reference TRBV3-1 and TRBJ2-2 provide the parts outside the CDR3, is DTAVSQTPKYLVTQMGNDKSIKCEQNLGHDTMYWYKQDSKKFLKIMFSYNNKELIINETVPNRFSPKSPDKAHLNLHINSLELGDSAVYFCATSPTSGRTGELFFGEGSRLTVL.